There are a few counts of the clone carrying this T cell receptor (beta chain). Its antigen is unidentified. This specimen comes from a study of cytomegalovirus exposure and HLA in healthy donors. Study-wide findings and caveats: The authors judged a highly shared variant cluster likely a sequencing artifact. High specificity and sensitivity for cytomegalovirus status were reported for the classifier. A later analysis reportedly found fewer N-insertions in an Asian-associated ancestry cluster than the roughly 730-donor mean. Rare sequences made up most TCRs, while some public TCRs were found in many donors.

This PCR relied on a set of 60 Vbeta primers and 13 Jbeta primers. The data were produced by immunoSEQ multiplex PCR, yet TCRdb's version contains in-frame clones alone and is incomplete. The table shows 90,000 to 130,000 clones, with about 79% occurring only once. The specimen was PBMCs. The sequence came from a woman younger than 35 in good health and CMV-seropositive.

The CDR3 loop is CASRGLAGEWETQYF. The CDR3 nucleotides read TGTGCCAGCAGGGGACTAGCGGGAGAATGGGAGACCCAGTACTTC. The J gene is TRBJ2-5, the V gene TRBV27; 14 bases fit TRBD2. Germline values: CDR1 MNHEY, CDR2 SMNVEV (reference sequence). V dropped 6 bases and J dropped 5; count of bases not matched to a gene: 5. This CDR3 region has 15 residues.